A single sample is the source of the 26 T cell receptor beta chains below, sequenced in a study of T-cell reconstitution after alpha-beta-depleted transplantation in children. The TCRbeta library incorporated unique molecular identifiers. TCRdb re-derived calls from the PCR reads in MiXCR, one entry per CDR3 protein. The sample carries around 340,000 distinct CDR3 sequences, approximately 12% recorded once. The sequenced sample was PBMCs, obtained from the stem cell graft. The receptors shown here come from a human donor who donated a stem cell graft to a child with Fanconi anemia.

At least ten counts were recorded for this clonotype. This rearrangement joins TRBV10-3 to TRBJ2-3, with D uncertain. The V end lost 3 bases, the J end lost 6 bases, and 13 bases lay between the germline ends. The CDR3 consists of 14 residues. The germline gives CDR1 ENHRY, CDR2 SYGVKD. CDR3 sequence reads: CAISDRKYGDTQYF. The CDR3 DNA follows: TGTGCCATCAGTGATAGGAAGTACGGGGATACGCAGTATTTT.

The DNA for the CDR3 is TGTGCCAGCAGCTTGTCCCCCGTGAACACCGGGGAGCTGTTTTTT. Translated: CASSLSPVNTGELFF. The rearrangement joins TRBV11-2 to TRBJ2-2, with unresolved D. The germline CDR1 and CDR2 sequences are SGHAT and FQNNGV. This CDR3 spans 15 amino acids. V was cut by 3 bases and J by 1 base, with 9 bases left in between.

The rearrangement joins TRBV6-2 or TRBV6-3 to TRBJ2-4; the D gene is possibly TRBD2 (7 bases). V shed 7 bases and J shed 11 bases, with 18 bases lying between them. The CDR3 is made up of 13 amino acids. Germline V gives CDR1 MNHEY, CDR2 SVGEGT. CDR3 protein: CASNTGGLGVQYF. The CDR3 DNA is TGTGCCAGCAACACGGGGGGCCTCGGTGTTCAGTACTTC.

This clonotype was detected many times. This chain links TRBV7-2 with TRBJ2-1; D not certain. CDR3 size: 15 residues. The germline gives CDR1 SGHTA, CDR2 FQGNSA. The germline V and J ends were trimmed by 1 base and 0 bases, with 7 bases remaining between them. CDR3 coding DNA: TGTGCCAGCAGCTTAGAAGCCAGCTCCTACAATGAGCAGTTCTTC. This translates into CASSLEASSYNEQFF.

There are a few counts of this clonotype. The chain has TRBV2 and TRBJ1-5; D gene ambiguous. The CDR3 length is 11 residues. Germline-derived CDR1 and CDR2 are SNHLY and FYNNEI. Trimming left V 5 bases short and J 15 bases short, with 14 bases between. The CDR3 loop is CASSYTGTRHF. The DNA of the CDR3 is TGTGCCAGCAGTTACACTGGTACCCGGCATTTT.

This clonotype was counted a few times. In DNA form, the CDR3 reads TGCAGCGTTCTCGACAGGGCCACTGAAGCTTTCTTT. This sequence encodes CSVLDRATEAFF. The chain employs TRBV29-1 and TRBJ1-1; TRBD1 matches at 7 bases. CDR1 and CDR2 (germline): SQVTM, ANQGSEA. The CDR3 has 12 residues. Germline trimming cut 5 bases from V and 4 bases from J; bases unmatched to any gene: 4.

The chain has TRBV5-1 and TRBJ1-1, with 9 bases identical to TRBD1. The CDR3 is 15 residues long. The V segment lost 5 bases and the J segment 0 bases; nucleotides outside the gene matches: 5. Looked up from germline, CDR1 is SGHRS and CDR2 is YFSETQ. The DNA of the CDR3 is TGCGCCAGCAGTTTCCGGACAGGGGTGAACACTGAAGCTTTCTTT. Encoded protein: CASSFRTGVNTEAFF.

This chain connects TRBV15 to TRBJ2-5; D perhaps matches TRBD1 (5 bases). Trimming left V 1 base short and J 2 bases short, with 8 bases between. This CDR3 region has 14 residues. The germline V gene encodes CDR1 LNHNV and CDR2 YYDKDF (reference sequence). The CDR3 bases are TGTGCCACCAGCAGAGGGACAATGCAAGAGACCCAGTACTTC. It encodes CATSRGTMQETQYF.

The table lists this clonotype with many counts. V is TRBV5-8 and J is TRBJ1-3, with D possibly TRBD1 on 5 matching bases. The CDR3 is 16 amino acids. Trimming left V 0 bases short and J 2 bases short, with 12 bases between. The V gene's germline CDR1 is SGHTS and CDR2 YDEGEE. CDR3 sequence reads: CASSLDAGFTGNTIYF. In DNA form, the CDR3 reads TGTGCCAGCAGCTTGGATGCAGGGTTTACTGGAAACACCATATATTTT.

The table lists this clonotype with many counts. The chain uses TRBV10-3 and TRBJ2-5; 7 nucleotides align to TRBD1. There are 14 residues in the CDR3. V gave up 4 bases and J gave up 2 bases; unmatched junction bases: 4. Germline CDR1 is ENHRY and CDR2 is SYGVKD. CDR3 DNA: TGTGCCATCAGTGGTGGGGGACAGCAAGAGACCCAGTACTTC. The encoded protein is CAISGGGQQETQYF.

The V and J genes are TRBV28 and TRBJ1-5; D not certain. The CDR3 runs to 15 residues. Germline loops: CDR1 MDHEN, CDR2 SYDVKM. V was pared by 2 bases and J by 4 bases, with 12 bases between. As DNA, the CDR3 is TGTGCCAGCAGTTTAATTACAGCAAAGAATCAGCCCCAGCATTTT. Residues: CASSLITAKNQPQHF.

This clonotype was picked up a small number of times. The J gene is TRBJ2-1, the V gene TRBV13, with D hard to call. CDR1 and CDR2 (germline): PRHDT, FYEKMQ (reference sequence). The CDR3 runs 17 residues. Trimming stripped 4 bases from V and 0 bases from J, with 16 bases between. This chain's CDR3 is CASSSSLAVSSYNEQFF. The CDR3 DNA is TGTGCCAGCAGCTCCTCCCTCGCGGTGAGCTCCTACAATGAGCAGTTCTTC.

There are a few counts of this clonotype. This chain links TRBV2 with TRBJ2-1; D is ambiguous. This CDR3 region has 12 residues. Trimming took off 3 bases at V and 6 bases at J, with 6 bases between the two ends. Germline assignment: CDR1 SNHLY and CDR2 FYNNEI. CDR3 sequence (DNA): TGTGCCAGCAGTGAGGAGAGCAATGAGCAGTTCTTC. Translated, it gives CASSEESNEQFF.

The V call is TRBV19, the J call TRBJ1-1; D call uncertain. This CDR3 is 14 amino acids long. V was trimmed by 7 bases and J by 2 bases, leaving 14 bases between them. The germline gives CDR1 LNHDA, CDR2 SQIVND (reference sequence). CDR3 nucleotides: TGTGCCAGTAATTCGGACGGGTACAACACTGAAGCTTTCTTT. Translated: CASNSDGYNTEAFF.

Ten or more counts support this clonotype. The CDR3 nucleotides are TGTGCCAGCAGCCACCTCCTCGTGGGGCCCGGGGAGCTGTTTTTT. Amino acid sequence: CASSHLLVGPGELFF. The genes are TRBV7-8 and TRBJ2-2; possible D gene TRBD1, 5 bases. The CDR3 is 15 residues long. Germline V gene sequence: CDR1 SGHVS, CDR2 FQNEAQ. V gave up 5 bases and J gave up 6 bases, with 16 bases separating them.

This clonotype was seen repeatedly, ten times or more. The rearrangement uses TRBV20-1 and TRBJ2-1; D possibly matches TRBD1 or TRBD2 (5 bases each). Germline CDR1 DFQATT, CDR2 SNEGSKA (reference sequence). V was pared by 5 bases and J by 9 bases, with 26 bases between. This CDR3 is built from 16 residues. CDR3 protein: CSARQGSGATAPEQFF. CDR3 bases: TGCAGTGCTCGGCAGGGATCCGGGGCAACTGCCCCTGAGCAGTTCTTC.

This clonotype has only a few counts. The CDR3 here is CASSFRGGQDIPSSYEQYF. In nucleotides, the CDR3 is TGTGCCAGCAGCTTCAGGGGGGGGCAGGACATACCCAGCTCCTACGAGCAGTACTTC. V gene TRBV7-8 combines with J gene TRBJ2-7; D may be TRBD1 or TRBD2 (7 bases each). This CDR3 spans 19 amino acids. V dropped 3 bases and J dropped 0 bases, with 24 bases sitting between them. Germline CDR1 and CDR2: SGHVS and FQNEAQ.

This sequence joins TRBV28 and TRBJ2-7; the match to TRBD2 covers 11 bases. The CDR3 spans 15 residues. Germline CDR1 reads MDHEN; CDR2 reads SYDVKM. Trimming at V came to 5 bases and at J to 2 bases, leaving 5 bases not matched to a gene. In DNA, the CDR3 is TGTGCCAGCAGTCATAGCGGGAGGGGCGCCTACGAGCAGTACTTC. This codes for CASSHSGRGAYEQYF.

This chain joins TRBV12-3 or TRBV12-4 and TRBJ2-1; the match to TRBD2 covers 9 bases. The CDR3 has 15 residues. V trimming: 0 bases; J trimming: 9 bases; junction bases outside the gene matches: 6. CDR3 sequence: CASSLAAGGGIEQFF. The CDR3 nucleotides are TGTGCCAGCAGTTTAGCAGCGGGGGGAGGTATTGAGCAGTTCTTC.

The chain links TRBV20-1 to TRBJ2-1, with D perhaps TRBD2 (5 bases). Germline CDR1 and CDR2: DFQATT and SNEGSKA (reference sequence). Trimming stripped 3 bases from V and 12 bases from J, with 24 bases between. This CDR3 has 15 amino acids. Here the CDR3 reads CSARARGLTVGRQFF. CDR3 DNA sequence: TGCAGTGCTAGGGCACGCGGACTGACGGTGGGGAGGCAGTTCTTC.

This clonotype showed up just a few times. The CDR3 nucleotides read TGCGCCAGCAGTGACCGTCTGTATGGCTACACCTTC. Its protein is CASSDRLYGYTF. The chain combines TRBV10-1 with TRBJ1-2; no clear D. The CDR3 consists of 12 residues. Germline V gives CDR1 WNHNN, CDR2 SYGVQD (reference sequence). V shed 3 bases and J shed 5 bases, with 7 bases lying between them.

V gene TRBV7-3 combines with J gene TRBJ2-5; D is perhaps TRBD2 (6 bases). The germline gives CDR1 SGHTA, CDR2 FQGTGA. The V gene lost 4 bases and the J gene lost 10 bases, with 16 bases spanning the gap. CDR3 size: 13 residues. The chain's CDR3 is CASSSDGGGDQYF. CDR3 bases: TGTGCCAGCAGCTCCGACGGGGGAGGTGACCAGTACTTC.

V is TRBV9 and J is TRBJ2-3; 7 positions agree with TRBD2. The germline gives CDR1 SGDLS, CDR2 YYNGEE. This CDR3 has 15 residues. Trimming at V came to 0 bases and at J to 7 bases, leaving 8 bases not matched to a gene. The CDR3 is CASSVGLAGIHTQYF. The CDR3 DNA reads TGTGCCAGCAGCGTAGGACTAGCCGGCATACATACGCAGTATTTT.

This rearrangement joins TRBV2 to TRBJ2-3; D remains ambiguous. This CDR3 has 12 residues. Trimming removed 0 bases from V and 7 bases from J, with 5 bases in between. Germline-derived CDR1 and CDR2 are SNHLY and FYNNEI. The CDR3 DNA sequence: TGTGCCAGCAGTGAAGCGCGCCATACGCAGTATTTT. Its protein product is CASSEARHTQYF.

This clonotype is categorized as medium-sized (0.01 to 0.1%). The CDR3 nucleotides read TGCGCCAGCAGGTCGCCGGGAACCGGGGAGCTGTTTTTT. Protein product: CASRSPGTGELFF. This sequence joins TRBV5-1 and TRBJ2-2, with D perhaps TRBD2 (5 bases). The CDR3 totals 13 residues. V lost 5 bases and J 5 bases, leaving 10 bases between the germline ends. Germline CDR1 is SGHRS and CDR2 is YFSETQ.

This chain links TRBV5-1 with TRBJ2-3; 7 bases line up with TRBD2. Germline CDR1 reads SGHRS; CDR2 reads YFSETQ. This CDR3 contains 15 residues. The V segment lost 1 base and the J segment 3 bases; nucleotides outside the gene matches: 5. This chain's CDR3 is CASSLFGGETDTQYF. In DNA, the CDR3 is TGCGCCAGCAGCTTGTTTGGGGGGGAAACAGATACGCAGTATTTT.